The 31 T cell receptor beta chains below were found in one sample sequenced in a study of blood T cells in healthy people across ages. A second PCR, run for roughly 7 to 12 cycles, used a sample-barcoded 5' primer plus a J-beta primer mix. In TCRdb, the 5' RACE reads were re-called with MiXCR into one record per CDR3 protein. This table holds about 640,000 distinct CDR3 sequences, around 54% found once. What was sequenced was blood. Receptors were obtained from a man between 60 and 75 years old in good health.

The chain uses TRBV12-3 or TRBV12-4 and TRBJ2-1, with 8 bases that match TRBD2. Trimming removed 5 bases from V and 0 bases from J; junction bases left unmatched: 9. The CDR3 loop spans 17 amino acids. DNA for the CDR3: TGTGCCAGCAGTCCTCCCGCGGGGGGAAGCTCCTACAATGAGCAGTTCTTC. Amino acids: CASSPPAGGSSYNEQFF.

Details on this clonotype: It may be a read error: a sequence one base away is much more abundant. V gene TRBV9 combines with J gene TRBJ1-6; unclear D gene. The germline CDR1 and CDR2 sequences are SGDLS and YYNGEE. This CDR3 is 15 amino acids long. The ends were cut back, 5 bases at V and 7 bases at J, with 16 bases in the middle. Here the CDR3 DNA reads TGTGCCAGCAGTCCCGAGACGCCCGGAAATTCACCCCTCCACTTT. It encodes CASSPETPGNSPLHF. The full variable domain, its missing parts supplied by reference TRBV9 and TRBJ1-6, is DSGVTQTPKHLITATGQRVTLRCSPRSGDLSVYWYQQSLDQGLQFLIQYYNGEERAKGNILERFSAQQFPDLHSELNLSSLELGDSALYFCASSPETPGNSPLHFGNGTRLTVT.

This clonotype was seen a few times. The CDR3 reads CSVENSGGRGEQFF. The DNA for the CDR3 is TGCAGCGTTGAAAACAGCGGGGGGAGGGGTGAGCAGTTCTTC. The chain employs TRBV29-1 and TRBJ2-1; 9 bases map to TRBD2. The CDR3 spans 14 residues. Germline assignment: CDR1 SQVTM and CDR2 ANQGSEA. V shed 2 bases and J 9 bases; nucleotides not matched to a gene: 8.

In its sample, this clonotype was seen a few times. The chain has TRBV5-1 and TRBJ2-5, with TRBD1 as a possible D gene (5 bases). This CDR3 has 15 residues. With 0 bases removed from V and 4 bases from J, the gap between germline ends came to 13 bases. Germline V gene sequence: CDR1 SGHRS, CDR2 YFSETQ. CDR3 nucleotides: TGCGCCAGCAGCTTGGGGGGCAGTATTGGAGAGACCCAGTACTTC. This encodes CASSLGGSIGETQYF. Full variable domain (missing parts from reference TRBV5-1 and TRBJ2-5): KAGVTQTPRYLIKTRGQQVTLSCSPISGHRSVSWYQQTPGQGLQFLFEYFSETQRNKGNFPGRFSGRQFSNSRSEMNVSTLELGDSALYLCASSLGGSIGETQYFGPGTRLLVL.

CDR3 bases: TGTGCCAGCAGCACCGGGATGCTCGCAGATACGCAGTATTTT. Residues: CASSTGMLADTQYF. The chain recombines TRBV7-8 with TRBJ2-3; D perhaps matches TRBD2 (5 bases). The CDR3 loop spans 14 amino acids. V was cut by 5 bases and J by 4 bases, with 13 bases left in between. Germline CDR1 reads SGHVS; CDR2 reads FQNEAQ.

V usage is TRBV4-1 and J usage is TRBJ2-1; unclear D gene. V was cut by 0 bases and J by 5 bases, with 5 bases left in between. In germline, CDR1 is MGHRA, CDR2 YSYEKL. This CDR3 region has 13 residues. CDR3 in amino acids: CASSQDADNEQFF. In DNA, the CDR3 is TGCGCCAGCAGCCAAGACGCGGACAATGAGCAGTTCTTC.

The V gene is TRBV2, the J gene TRBJ2-1, with TRBD1 as a possible D gene (5 bases). This CDR3 has 15 residues. Trimming removed 2 bases at V and 7 bases at J, with 15 bases between. CDR1 and CDR2 (germline): SNHLY, FYNNEI. The chain's CDR3 is CASSENRQRSNEQFF. For the CDR3, the DNA is TGTGCCAGCAGTGAAAACCGACAGAGGTCGAATGAGCAGTTCTTC.

In its sample, this clonotype was seen a few times. V and J are TRBV6-5 and TRBJ2-4, with 7 bases fitting TRBD1. Germline loops: CDR1 MNHEY, CDR2 SVGAGI. V shed 6 bases and J 1 base; nucleotides not matched to a gene: 6. The CDR3 has 15 residues. This chain's CDR3 is CASSPDRAAKNIQYF. The CDR3 DNA follows: TGTGCCAGCAGCCCCGACAGGGCGGCCAAAAACATTCAGTACTTC.

The table lists this clonotype with a few counts. The chain couples TRBV7-7 to TRBJ2-3; unclear D gene. In germline, CDR1 is SSHAT, CDR2 FNYEAQ (reference sequence). CDR3 length: 15 amino acids. The V end was cut by 2 bases, the J end by 6 bases, with 15 bases between. The DNA of the CDR3 is TGTGCCAGCAGCTTACGTGGAACCTCCGGGGATACGCAGTATTTT. The encoded protein is CASSLRGTSGDTQYF.

The rearrangement links TRBV12-5 to TRBJ1-6; 7 positions match TRBD1. CDR1 is LGHNT, CDR2 FRNRAP, per germline. The CDR3 consists of 15 residues. V lost 0 bases to trimming and J lost 7 bases; unmatched junction nucleotides: 3. The CDR3 nucleotides are TGTGCTAGTGGTTTGGTACCACAGGGGAATTCACCCCTCCACTTT. Its protein product is CASGLVPQGNSPLHF.

There are a few counts of this clonotype. The chain recombines TRBV28 with TRBJ1-2; TRBD1 aligns across 8 bases. CDR3 length: 14 residues. The V and J ends lost 6 bases and 3 bases, in that order; junction bases with no gene match: 6. Per the germline V gene, CDR1 is MDHEN and CDR2 is SYDVKM. As DNA, the CDR3 is TGTGCCAGCAGCCTAGGGACAGGTCACTATGGCTACACCTTC. It codes for CASSLGTGHYGYTF.

The CDR3 region has the DNA TGTGCCACCAGCCAACGACATAATTCACCCCTCCACTTT. Its protein is CATSQRHNSPLHF. This chain uses TRBV15 with TRBJ1-6; D is unresolved. Germline CDR1 and CDR2: LNHNV and YYDKDF (reference sequence). The V gene lost 5 bases and the J gene lost 5 bases, with 7 bases spanning the gap. The CDR3 contains 13 residues.

The chain has TRBV7-8 and TRBJ2-1, with D possibly being TRBD1 (5 bases). CDR3 length equals 13 residues. Germline CDR1 and CDR2: SGHVS and FQNEAQ. V was pared by 5 bases and J by 10 bases, with 15 bases between. This chain's CDR3 is CASSAPGLAEQFF. DNA for the CDR3: TGTGCCAGCAGCGCTCCAGGGCTCGCGGAGCAGTTCTTC.

The V gene is TRBV5-1, the J gene TRBJ1-1, with 12 bases identical to TRBD1. Germline CDR1 SGHRS, CDR2 YFSETQ. The CDR3 has 14 residues. V lost 5 bases and J lost 3; bases outside the gene matches: 2. CDR3 DNA: TGCGCCAGCAGGGGACAGGGGGCGGACACTGAAGCTTTCTTT. Translated, it gives CASRGQGADTEAFF.

This clonotype came up a few times. The genes are TRBV29-1 and TRBJ2-5, with 7 bases that match TRBD2. The CDR3 length is 13 residues. The V and J ends lost 3 bases and 7 bases, in that order; junction bases with no gene match: 8. CDR1 is SQVTM, CDR2 ANQGSEA, per germline. CDR3 amino acids: CSVDEGTGGTQYF. The CDR3 DNA is TGCAGCGTTGACGAGGGCACGGGAGGGACCCAGTACTTC.

The chain is built from TRBV28 and TRBJ2-5; 14 bases agree with TRBD2. The trim removed 5 bases at V and 5 bases at J, leaving 10 bases unmatched. Germline V gene sequence: CDR1 MDHEN, CDR2 SYDVKM. The CDR3 covers 17 residues. CDR3 residues: CASSPIWTSGGMETQYF. CDR3 nucleotide sequence: TGTGCCAGCAGTCCCATTTGGACTAGCGGGGGGATGGAGACCCAGTACTTC.

The gene calls are TRBV10-2 and TRBJ1-4, with 9 bases matching TRBD1. The CDR3 has 15 residues. V was clipped by 1 base and J by 6 bases; unmatched bases: 3. The germline V gene encodes CDR1 WSHSY and CDR2 SAAADI. The CDR3, as DNA: TGCGCCAGCAGTGAGTGGACAGGGGAGGATGAAAAACTGTTTTTT. This translates into CASSEWTGEDEKLFF.

The genes are TRBV7-2 and TRBJ2-4; D call uncertain. Germline values: CDR1 SGHTA, CDR2 FQGNSA. Trimming cost V 5 bases and J 1 base, with 9 bases left between them. The CDR3 is 14 residues long. CDR3 bases: TGTGCCAGCAGCGTAGGCACTGCCAAAAACATTCAGTACTTC. It specifies CASSVGTAKNIQYF.

This clonotype was found a few times. The chain has TRBV25-1 and TRBJ1-2, with no clear D. This CDR3 contains 16 residues. Germline V gene lookup returns CDR1 MGHDK and CDR2 SYGVNS. Trimming took 0 bases from V and 0 from J, leaving 11 bases between them. The CDR3 loop is CASSEYLGGANYGYTF. The CDR3 bases are TGTGCCAGCAGTGAATATCTGGGCGGAGCTAACTATGGCTACACCTTC.

The V call is TRBV11-2, the J call TRBJ2-1, with 11 bases identical to TRBD2. The CDR3 has 15 residues. With 1 base clipped from V and 9 bases from J, the junction kept 5 bases outside the gene matches. Germline V gene lookup returns CDR1 SGHAT and CDR2 FQNNGV. CDR3 residues: CASSLVSGGASEQFF. The CDR3 DNA follows: TGTGCCAGCAGCTTAGTTAGCGGGGGGGCGAGTGAGCAGTTCTTC.

This sequence joins TRBV12-3 or TRBV12-4 and TRBJ2-3; D is possibly TRBD2 (5 bases). Trimming left V 5 bases short and J 4 bases short, with 10 bases between. The CDR3 runs to 13 residues. CDR3 protein: CASSVLGADTQYF. As DNA, the CDR3 is TGTGCCAGCAGTGTACTGGGAGCAGATACGCAGTATTTT.

At least ten counts were recorded for this clonotype. This chain links TRBV14 with TRBJ2-1, with 9 bases matching TRBD2. With 4 bases clipped from V and 8 bases from J, the junction kept 12 bases outside the gene matches. CDR3 length: 16 residues. Looked up from germline, CDR1 is SGHDN and CDR2 is FVKESK. CDR3 DNA sequence: TGTGCCAGCAGCCTTCCCGGGACTAGCTTGATTTATGAGCAGTTCTTC. It encodes CASSLPGTSLIYEQFF.

The V and J genes are TRBV12-3 or TRBV12-4 and TRBJ2-1; TRBD1 matches at 7 bases. This CDR3 is built from 14 residues. J lost 7 bases, V lost 3 bases, and 6 bases had no gene match. CDR3 sequence reads: CASSFGTELNEQFF. The CDR3 DNA follows: TGTGCCAGCAGTTTCGGGACAGAACTTAATGAGCAGTTCTTC.

This chain joins TRBV5-1 and TRBJ2-3; maybe TRBD2 (6 bases). From germline, CDR1 is SGHRS and CDR2 YFSETQ. The CDR3 length is 16 residues. The V end was cut by 2 bases, the J end by 1 base, with 14 bases between. CDR3 DNA: TGCGCCAGCAGCTTCGGAGGGAAGGGTGGCACAGATACGCAGTATTTT. Amino acids: CASSFGGKGGTDTQYF.

This rearrangement joins TRBV5-8 to TRBJ1-1, with a tentative D call TRBD1 (6 bases). V dropped 3 bases and J dropped 1 base, with 13 bases sitting between them. There are 15 residues in the CDR3. CDR1 SGHTS and CDR2 YDEGEE come from the germline V gene. CDR3 sequence reads: CASSSYRDRNTEAFF. In nucleotides, the CDR3 is TGTGCCAGCAGCTCCTACAGGGACCGGAACACTGAAGCTTTCTTT.

The chain combines TRBV28 with TRBJ1-5; no clear D gene. The CDR3 contains 12 residues. Germline V CDR1 and CDR2: MDHEN, SYDVKM. The V gene lost 7 bases and the J gene lost 2 bases, with 6 bases spanning the gap. CDR3 residues: CASTVRNQPQHF. The CDR3 region has the DNA TGTGCCAGCACCGTCCGCAATCAGCCCCAGCATTTT.

This chain uses TRBV5-6 with TRBJ2-1; D is uncertain. The DNA matches TRBJ2-7 better at its end, which makes the J call doubtful. Germline lookup yields CDR1 SGHDT and CDR2 YYEEEE. The CDR3 loop spans 13 amino acids. The CDR3 coding sequence is TGTGCCAGCAGCTTGGGGGATAACAATGAGCAGTACTTC. Amino acids: CASSLGDNNEQYF.

The rearrangement links TRBV5-1 to TRBJ2-4, with TRBD1 identical over 7 bases. Germline CDR1 reads SGHRS; CDR2 reads YFSETQ. This CDR3 spans 19 amino acids. Trimming removed 3 bases from V and 0 bases from J; junction bases left unmatched: 15. CDR3 region: CASSYDRAVASVAKNIQYF. CDR3 DNA sequence: TGCGCCAGCAGCTACGACAGGGCGGTCGCCTCGGTAGCCAAAAACATTCAGTACTTC.

The chain uses TRBV12-3 or TRBV12-4 and TRBJ2-1; 9 bases agree with TRBD2. The trim removed 8 bases at V and 5 bases at J, leaving 13 bases unmatched. CDR3 length: 16 amino acids. Here the CDR3 DNA reads TGTGCCAGCGTGTGGAGCGGGGGGTCCGCAAACAATGAGCAGTTCTTC. Protein sequence: CASVWSGGSANNEQFF.

This sequence joins TRBV20-1 and TRBJ1-1, with D possibly TRBD1 on 5 matching bases. The CDR3 totals 14 residues. Germline V gene lookup returns CDR1 DFQATT and CDR2 SNEGSKA (reference sequence). V lost 6 bases to trimming and J lost 0 bases, with 14 bases between them. In DNA, the CDR3 is TGCAGTGCCTCCGTTCAGGGATTGAACACTGAAGCTTTCTTT. Protein product: CSASVQGLNTEAFF.

The CDR3 DNA reads as TGTGCCACCAGCAGAGAAGGAGGCGGGGGAAGCTACGAGCAGTACTTC. The encoded protein is CATSREGGGGSYEQYF. The chain has TRBV15 and TRBJ2-7; 7 bases are a match to TRBD2. This CDR3 region has 16 residues. The V gene end was trimmed by 0 bases and the J gene end by 3 bases; junction bases not matched to a gene: 8. From germline, CDR1 is LNHNV and CDR2 YYDKDF (reference sequence).